This T cell receptor beta chain was captured by sequencing in a study of cytomegalovirus exposure and HLA in healthy donors. Regarding this clone: Its antigen remains unidentified.

The repertoire was sequenced with immunoSEQ multiplex PCR; TCRdb's copy has only in-frame clones and lacks some. The sample records some 180,000 clones, around 80% being singletons. Germline trimming cut 0 bases from V and 10 bases from J; bases unmatched to any gene: 14. The germline V gene encodes CDR1 LGHNA and CDR2 YNFKEQ. This CDR3 region has 17 residues. Study-wide findings and caveats: Researchers reported that three CMV-associated chains were confirmed in vitro as CMV antigen-specific. Reported results showed that the classifier diagnosed cytomegalovirus status with high specificity and sensitivity.

The origin of this receptor is a woman in her twenties or thirties in good health and CMV-seronegative. The sequenced material came from PBMCs. This chain joins TRBV4-2 and TRBJ2-1; TRBD2 matches at 8 bases. CDR3 sequence reads: CASSQDYGTRRLREQFF. CDR3 DNA sequence: TGTGCCAGCAGCCAAGATTATGGGACTAGAAGACTTAGAGAGCAGTTCTTC.